This TCR beta chain is drawn from a study of cytomegalovirus exposure and HLA in healthy donors. For the study at large: From HLA-typed donors, an early data release held 70 million to 100 million unique TCRs.

A multiplex PCR was run with 60 Vbeta primers and 13 Jbeta primers. Data came from immunoSEQ multiplex PCR; TCRdb stores just in-frame clones and leaves some out. The sample yields more than 90,000 clones, 69% seen once. Comment on this clone: Its antigen is not identified.

Study-level points and caveats: In a later analysis, HLA-C alleles had the fewest associated TCRs, DRB1 alleles the most. Later analysis indicated greater clonal expansion among HLA-associated TCR beta chains than among equally common other chains.

There are 15 residues in the CDR3. Deletions cut 4 bases from V and 5 bases from J, with 13 bases between. Germline assignment: CDR1 SGDLS and CDR2 YYNGEE. This clonotype originated in a man aged 50-59 years in good health and CMV-seronegative. Specimen: PBMCs. This chain connects TRBV9 to TRBJ1-6; D is perhaps TRBD1 (5 bases). CDR3 loop: CASSLKDSDNSPLHF. Written as DNA, the CDR3 is TGTGCCAGCAGCCTTAAAGACAGTGATAATTCACCCCTCCACTTT. Variable domain in full (rest from reference TRBV9 and TRBJ1-6): DSGVTQTPKHLITATGQRVTLRCSPRSGDLSVYWYQQSLDQGLQFLIQYYNGEERAKGNILERFSAQQFPDLHSELNLSSLELGDSALYFCASSLKDSDNSPLHFGNGTRLTVT.